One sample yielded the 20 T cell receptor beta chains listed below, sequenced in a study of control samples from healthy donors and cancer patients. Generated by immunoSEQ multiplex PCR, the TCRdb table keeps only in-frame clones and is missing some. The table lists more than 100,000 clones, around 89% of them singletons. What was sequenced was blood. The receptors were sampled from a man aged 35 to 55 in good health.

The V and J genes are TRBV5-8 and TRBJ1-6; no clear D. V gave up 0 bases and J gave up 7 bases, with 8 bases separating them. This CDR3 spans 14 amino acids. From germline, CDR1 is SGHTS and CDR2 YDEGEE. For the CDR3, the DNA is TGTGCCAGCAGCTTGGGTGGTAGAAATTCACCCCTCCACTTT. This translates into CASSLGGRNSPLHF.

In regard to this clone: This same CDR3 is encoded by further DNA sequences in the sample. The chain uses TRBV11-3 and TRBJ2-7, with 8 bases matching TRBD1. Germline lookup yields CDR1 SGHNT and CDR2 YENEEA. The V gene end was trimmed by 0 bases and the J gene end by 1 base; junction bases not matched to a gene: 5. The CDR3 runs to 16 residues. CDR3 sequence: CASSLEKTGGSYEQYF. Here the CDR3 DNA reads TGTGCCAGCAGCTTAGAGAAAACAGGGGGTTCCTACGAGCAGTACTTC.

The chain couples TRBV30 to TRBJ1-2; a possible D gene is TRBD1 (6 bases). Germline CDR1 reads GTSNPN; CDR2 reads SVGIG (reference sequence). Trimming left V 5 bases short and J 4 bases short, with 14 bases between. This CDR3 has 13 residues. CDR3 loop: CAWDGRGIYGYTF. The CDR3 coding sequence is TGTGCCTGGGATGGCAGGGGAATCTATGGCTACACCTTC.

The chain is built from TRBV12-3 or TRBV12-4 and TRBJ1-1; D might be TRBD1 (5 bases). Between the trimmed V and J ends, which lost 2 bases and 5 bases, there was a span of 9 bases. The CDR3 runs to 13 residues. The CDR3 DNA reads TGTGCCAGCAGTTTACAGGGAATTACTGAAGCTTTCTTT. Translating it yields CASSLQGITEAFF.

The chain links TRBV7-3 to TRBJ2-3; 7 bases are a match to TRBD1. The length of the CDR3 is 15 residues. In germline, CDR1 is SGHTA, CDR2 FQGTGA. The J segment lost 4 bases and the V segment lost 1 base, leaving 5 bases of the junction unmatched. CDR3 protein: CASSLNLQGSDTQYF. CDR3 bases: TGTGCCAGCAGCTTAAATCTACAGGGGTCAGATACGCAGTATTTT.

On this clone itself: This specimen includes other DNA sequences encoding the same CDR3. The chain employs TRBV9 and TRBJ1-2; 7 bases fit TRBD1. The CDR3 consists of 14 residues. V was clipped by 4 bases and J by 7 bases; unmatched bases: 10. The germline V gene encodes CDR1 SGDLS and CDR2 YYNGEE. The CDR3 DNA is TGTGCCAGCAGCCCAGGGGGGCAGCTGCGTGGCTACACCTTC. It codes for CASSPGGQLRGYTF.

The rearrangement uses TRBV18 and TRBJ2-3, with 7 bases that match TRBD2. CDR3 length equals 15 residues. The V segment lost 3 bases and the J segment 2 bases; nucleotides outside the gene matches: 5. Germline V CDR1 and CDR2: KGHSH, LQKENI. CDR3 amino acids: CASSPLGGVTDTQYF. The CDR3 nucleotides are TGTGCCAGCTCACCCCTTGGGGGGGTCACAGATACGCAGTATTTT.

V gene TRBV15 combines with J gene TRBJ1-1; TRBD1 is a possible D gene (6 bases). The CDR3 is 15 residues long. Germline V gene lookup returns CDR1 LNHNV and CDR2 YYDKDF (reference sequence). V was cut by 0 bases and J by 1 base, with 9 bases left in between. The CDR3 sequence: CATSRENRANTEAFF. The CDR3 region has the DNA TGTGCCACCAGCAGAGAAAACAGGGCGAACACTGAAGCTTTCTTT.

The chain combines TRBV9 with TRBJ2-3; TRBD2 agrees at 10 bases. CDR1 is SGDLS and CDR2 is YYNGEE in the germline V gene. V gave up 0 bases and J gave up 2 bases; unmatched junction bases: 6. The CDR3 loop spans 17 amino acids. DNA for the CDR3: TGTGCCAGCAGCGTAGGGGCTAGCGGGGGATACACAGATACGCAGTATTTT. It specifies CASSVGASGGYTDTQYF.

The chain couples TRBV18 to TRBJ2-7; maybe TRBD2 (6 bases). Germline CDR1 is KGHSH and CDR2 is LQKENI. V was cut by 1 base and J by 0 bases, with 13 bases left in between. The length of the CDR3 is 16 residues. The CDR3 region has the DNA TGTGCCAGCTCACCACAGGAGGGGCTCAGCTCCTACGAGCAGTACTTC. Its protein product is CASSPQEGLSSYEQYF.

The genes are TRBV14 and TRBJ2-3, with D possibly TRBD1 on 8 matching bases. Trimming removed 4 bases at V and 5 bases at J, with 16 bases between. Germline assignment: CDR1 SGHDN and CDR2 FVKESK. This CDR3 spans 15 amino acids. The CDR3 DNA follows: TGTGCCAGCAGCCTAACAGGGGGGGGAGGAGATACGCAGTATTTT. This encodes CASSLTGGGGDTQYF.

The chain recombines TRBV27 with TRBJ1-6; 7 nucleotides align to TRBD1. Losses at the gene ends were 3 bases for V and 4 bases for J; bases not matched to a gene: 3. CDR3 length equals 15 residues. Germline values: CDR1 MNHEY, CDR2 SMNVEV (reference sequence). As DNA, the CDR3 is TGTGCCAGCAGTTTCTTGGGACAGTATAATTCACCCCTCCACTTT. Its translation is CASSFLGQYNSPLHF.

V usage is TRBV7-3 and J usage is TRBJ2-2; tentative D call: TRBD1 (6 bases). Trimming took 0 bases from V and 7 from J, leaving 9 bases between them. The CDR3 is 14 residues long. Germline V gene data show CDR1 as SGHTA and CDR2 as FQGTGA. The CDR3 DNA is TGTGCCAGCAGCTTAACGCCCAGGGGCGGGGAGCTGTTTTTT. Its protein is CASSLTPRGGELFF.

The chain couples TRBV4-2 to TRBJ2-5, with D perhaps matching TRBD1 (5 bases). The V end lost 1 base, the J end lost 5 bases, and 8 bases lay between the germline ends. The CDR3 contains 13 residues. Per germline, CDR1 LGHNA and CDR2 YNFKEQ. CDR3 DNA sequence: TGTGCCAGCAGCCAAGCCGCAGGGGAGACCCAGTACTTC. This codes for CASSQAAGETQYF.

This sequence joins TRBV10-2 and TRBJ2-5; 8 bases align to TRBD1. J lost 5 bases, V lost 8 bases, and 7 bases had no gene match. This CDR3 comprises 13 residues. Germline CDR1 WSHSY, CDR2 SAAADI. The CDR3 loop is CASGTTGAETQYF. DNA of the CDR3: TGCGCCAGCGGAACGACAGGGGCGGAGACCCAGTACTTC.

This chain's CDR3 is CASNYQATGELFF. The DNA for the CDR3 is TGTGCCAGCAACTATCAGGCCACCGGGGAGCTGTTTTTT. The chain couples TRBV6-5 to TRBJ2-2, with D hard to call. There are 13 residues in the CDR3. Germline V lookup: CDR1 MNHEY, CDR2 SVGAGI. The V end lost 7 bases, the J end lost 4 bases, and 10 bases lay between the germline ends.

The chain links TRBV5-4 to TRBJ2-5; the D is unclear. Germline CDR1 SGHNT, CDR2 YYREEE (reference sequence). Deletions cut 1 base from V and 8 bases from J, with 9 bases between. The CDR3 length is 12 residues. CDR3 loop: CASSLNRDTQYF. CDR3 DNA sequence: TGTGCCAGCAGCTTGAATCGTGATACCCAGTACTTC.

The DNA of the CDR3 is TGTGCCAGCAGCCTGGATAACTATGGCTACACCTTC. Its translation is CASSLDNYGYTF. The chain carries TRBV11-3 and TRBJ1-2; no reliable D call. The CDR3 spans 12 residues. The germline V gene has CDR1 SGHNT and CDR2 YENEEA. V lost 5 bases, J lost 1 base, and 5 bases lay in between.

The CDR3 sequence is CASSPDRTGSGNSPLHF. The CDR3 DNA follows: TGTGCCAGCAGCCCCGACCGGACAGGGAGCGGTAATTCACCCCTCCACTTT. This chain links TRBV7-9 with TRBJ1-6, with 8 bases aligning to TRBD1. There are 17 residues in the CDR3. CDR1 SEHNR and CDR2 FQNEAQ come from the germline V gene (reference sequence). The J segment lost 6 bases and the V segment lost 5 bases, leaving 12 bases of the junction unmatched.

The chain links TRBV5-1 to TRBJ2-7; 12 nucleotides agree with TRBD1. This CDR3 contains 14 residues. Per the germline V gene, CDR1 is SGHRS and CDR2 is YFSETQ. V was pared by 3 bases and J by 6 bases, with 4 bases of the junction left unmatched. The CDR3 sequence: CASSYRDRGREQYF. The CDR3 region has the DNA TGCGCCAGCAGCTACCGGGACAGGGGGCGCGAGCAGTACTTC.